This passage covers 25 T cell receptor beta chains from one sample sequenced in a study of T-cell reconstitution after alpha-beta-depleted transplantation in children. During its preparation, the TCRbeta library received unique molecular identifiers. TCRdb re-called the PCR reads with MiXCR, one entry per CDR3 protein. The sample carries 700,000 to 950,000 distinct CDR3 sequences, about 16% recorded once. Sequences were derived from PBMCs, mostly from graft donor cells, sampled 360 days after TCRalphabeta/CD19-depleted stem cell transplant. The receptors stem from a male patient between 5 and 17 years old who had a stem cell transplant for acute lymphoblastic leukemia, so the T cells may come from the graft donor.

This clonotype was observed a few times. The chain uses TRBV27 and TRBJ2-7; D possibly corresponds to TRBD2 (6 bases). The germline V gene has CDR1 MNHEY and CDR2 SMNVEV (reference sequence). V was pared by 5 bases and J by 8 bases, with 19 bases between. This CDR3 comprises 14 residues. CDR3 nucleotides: TGTGCCAGCAGTCTACACAGGAGGGCTGAGCAGCAGTACTTC. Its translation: CASSLHRRAEQQYF.

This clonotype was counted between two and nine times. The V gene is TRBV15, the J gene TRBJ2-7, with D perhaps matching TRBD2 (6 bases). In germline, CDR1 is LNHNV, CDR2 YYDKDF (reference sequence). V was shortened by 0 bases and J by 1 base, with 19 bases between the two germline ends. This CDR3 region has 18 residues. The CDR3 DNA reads TGTGCCACCAGCAGAGATAATTGGGACTTTCAACATTCCTACGAGCAGTACTTC. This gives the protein CATSRDNWDFQHSYEQYF.

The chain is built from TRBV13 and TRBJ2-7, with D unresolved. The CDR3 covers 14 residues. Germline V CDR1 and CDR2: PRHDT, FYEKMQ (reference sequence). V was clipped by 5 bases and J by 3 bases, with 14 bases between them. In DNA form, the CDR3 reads TGTGCCAGCAGCGACCGCGCGCTTAGCTACGAGCAGTACTTC. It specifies CASSDRALSYEQYF.

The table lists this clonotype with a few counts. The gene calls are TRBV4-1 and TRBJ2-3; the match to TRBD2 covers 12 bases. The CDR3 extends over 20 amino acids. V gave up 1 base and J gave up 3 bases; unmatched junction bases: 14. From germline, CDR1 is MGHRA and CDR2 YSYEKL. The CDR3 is CASSQGPGTSGFRFTDTQYF. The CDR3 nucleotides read TGCGCCAGCAGCCAAGGCCCCGGGACTAGCGGGTTTCGCTTTACAGATACGCAGTATTTT.

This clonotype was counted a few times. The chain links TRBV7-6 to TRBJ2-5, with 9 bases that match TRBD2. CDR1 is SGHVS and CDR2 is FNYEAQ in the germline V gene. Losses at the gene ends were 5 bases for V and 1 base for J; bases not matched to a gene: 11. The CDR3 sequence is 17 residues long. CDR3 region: CASSPSRAGGFQETQYF. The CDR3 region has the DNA TGTGCCAGCAGCCCCTCCCGGGCGGGAGGGTTCCAAGAGACCCAGTACTTC.

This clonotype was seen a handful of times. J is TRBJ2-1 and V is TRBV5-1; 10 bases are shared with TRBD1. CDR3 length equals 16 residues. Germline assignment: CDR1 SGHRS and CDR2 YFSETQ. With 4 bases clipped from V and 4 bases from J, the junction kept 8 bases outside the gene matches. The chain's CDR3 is CASSGGRGQGYNEQFF. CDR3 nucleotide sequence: TGCGCCAGCAGCGGGGGGCGGGGACAGGGGTACAATGAGCAGTTCTTC.

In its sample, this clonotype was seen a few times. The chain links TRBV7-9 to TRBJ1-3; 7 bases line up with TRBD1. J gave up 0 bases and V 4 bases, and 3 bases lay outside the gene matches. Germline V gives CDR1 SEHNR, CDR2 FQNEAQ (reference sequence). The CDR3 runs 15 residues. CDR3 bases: TGTGCCAGCAGCTCATGGGACAGCTCTGGAAACACCATATATTTT. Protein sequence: CASSSWDSSGNTIYF.

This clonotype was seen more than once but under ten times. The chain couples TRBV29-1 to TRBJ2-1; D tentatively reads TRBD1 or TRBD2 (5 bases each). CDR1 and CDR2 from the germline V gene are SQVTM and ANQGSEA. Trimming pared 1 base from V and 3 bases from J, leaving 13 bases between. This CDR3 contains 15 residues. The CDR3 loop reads CSVEVWGSFYNEQFF. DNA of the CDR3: TGCAGCGTTGAAGTCTGGGGGTCTTTCTACAATGAGCAGTTCTTC.

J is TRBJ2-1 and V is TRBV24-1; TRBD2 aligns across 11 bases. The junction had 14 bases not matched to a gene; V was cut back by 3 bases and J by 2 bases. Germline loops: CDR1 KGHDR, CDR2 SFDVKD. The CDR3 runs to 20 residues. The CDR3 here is CATSDPRDRGTSGPYNEQFF. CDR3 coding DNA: TGTGCCACCAGTGATCCCCGGGACAGAGGGACTAGCGGACCCTACAATGAGCAGTTCTTC.

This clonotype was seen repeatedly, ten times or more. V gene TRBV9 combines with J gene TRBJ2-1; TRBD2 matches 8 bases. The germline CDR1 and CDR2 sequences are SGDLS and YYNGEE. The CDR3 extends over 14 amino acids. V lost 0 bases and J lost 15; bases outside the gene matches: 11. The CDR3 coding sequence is TGTGCCAGCAGCGTAGAGCCTAGCGGGCTCCCGGGGTTCTTC. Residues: CASSVEPSGLPGFF.

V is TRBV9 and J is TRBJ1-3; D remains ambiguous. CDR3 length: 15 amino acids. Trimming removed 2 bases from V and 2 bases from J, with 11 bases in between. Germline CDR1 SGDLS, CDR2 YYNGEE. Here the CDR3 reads CASSVVEGTGNTIYF. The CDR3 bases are TGTGCCAGCAGCGTCGTTGAGGGCACTGGAAACACCATATATTTT.

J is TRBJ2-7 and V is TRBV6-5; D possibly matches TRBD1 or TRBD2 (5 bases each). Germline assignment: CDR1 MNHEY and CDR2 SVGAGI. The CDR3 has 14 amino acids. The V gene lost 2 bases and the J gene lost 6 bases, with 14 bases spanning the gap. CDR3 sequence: CASSYRGTGGEQYF. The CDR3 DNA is TGTGCCAGCAGTTACAGGGGCACTGGGGGCGAGCAGTACTTC.

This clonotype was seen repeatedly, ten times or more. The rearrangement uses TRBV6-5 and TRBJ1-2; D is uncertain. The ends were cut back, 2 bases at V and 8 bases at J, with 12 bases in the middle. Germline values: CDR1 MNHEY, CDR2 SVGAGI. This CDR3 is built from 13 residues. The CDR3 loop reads CASSYSKEAGYTF. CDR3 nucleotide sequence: TGTGCCAGCAGTTACAGTAAGGAAGCAGGCTACACCTTC.

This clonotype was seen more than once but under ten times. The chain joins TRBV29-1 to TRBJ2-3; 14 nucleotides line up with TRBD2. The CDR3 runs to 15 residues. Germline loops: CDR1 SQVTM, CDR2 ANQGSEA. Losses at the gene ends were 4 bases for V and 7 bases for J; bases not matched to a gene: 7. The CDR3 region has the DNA TGCAGCGTTGTTAGGGGGACTAGCGGGGGTAATACGCAGTATTTT. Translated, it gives CSVVRGTSGGNTQYF.

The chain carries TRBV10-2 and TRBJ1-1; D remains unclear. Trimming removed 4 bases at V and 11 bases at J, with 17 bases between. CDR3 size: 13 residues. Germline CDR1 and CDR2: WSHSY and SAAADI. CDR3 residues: CASSVNIGSGAFF. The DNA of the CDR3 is TGCGCCAGCAGTGTAAATATAGGGAGCGGGGCTTTCTTT.

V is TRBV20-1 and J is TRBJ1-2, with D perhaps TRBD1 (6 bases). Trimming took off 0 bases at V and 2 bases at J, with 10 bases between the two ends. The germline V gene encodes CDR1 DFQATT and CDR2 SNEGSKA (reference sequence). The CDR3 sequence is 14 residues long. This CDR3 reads CSARDGGANYGYTF. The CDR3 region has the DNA TGCAGTGCTAGAGATGGGGGGGCGAACTATGGCTACACCTTC.

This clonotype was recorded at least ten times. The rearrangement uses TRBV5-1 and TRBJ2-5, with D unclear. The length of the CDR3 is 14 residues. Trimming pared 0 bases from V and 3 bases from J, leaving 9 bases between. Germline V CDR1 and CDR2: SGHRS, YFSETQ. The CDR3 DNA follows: TGCGCCAGCAGCTTGGTAGGCCCAGAAGAGACCCAGTACTTC. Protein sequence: CASSLVGPEETQYF.

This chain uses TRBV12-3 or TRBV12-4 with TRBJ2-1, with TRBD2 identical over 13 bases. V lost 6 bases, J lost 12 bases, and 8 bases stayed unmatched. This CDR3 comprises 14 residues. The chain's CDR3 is CASSGLAGALGQFF. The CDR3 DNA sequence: TGTGCCAGCAGCGGACTAGCGGGAGCCCTCGGGCAGTTCTTC.

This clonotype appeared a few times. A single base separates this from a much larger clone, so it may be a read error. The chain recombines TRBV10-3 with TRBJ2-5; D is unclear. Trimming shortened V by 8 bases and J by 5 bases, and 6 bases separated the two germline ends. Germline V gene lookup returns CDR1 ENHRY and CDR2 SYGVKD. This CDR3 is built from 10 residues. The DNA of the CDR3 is TGTGCCATCGGGCGGGAGACCCAGTACTTC. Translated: CAIGRETQYF.

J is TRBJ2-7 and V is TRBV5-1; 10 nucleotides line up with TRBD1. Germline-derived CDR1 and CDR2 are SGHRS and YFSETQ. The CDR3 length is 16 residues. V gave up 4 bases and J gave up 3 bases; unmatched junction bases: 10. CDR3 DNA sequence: TGCGCCAGCAGCGTTCGATCCGGGACAGGGGACTACGAGCAGTACTTC. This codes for CASSVRSGTGDYEQYF.

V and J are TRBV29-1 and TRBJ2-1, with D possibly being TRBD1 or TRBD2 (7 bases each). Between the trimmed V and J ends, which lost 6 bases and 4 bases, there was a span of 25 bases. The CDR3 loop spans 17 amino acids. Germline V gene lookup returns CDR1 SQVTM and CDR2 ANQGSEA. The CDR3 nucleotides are TGCAGCGTCGGGGGGCTAGGGGGCGTGAGAGTGTACAATGAGCAGTTCTTC. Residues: CSVGGLGGVRVYNEQFF.

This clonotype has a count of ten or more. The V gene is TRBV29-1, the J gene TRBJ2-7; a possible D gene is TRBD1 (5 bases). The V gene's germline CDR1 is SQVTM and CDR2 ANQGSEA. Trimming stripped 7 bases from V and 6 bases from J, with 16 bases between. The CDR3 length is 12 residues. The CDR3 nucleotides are TGCAGCGCCGAAGGGGCCCTCGGCGAGCAGTACTTC. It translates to CSAEGALGEQYF.

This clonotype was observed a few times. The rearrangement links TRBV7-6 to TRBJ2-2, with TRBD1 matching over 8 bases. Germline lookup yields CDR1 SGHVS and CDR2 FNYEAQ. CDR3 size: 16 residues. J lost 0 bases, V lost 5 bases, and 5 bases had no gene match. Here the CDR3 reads CASSPPGQANTGELFF. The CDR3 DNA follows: TGTGCCAGCAGCCCGCCGGGACAGGCGAACACCGGGGAGCTGTTTTTT.

CDR3: CASSPHGGLANDEQFF. Here the CDR3 DNA reads TGCGCCAGCAGCCCCCATGGGGGACTAGCGAACGATGAGCAGTTCTTC. The rearrangement uses TRBV4-1 and TRBJ2-1; 10 nucleotides align to TRBD2. There are 16 residues in the CDR3. V was clipped by 4 bases and J by 8 bases; unmatched bases: 11. Germline CDR1 reads MGHRA; CDR2 reads YSYEKL.

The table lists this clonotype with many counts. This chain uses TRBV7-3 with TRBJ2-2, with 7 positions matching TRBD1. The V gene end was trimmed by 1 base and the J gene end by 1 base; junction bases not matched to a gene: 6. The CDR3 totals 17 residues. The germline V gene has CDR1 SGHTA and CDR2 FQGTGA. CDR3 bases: TGTGCCAGCAGCTTAATCGGACAGGCTGTGAACACCGGGGAGCTGTTTTTT. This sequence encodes CASSLIGQAVNTGELFF.